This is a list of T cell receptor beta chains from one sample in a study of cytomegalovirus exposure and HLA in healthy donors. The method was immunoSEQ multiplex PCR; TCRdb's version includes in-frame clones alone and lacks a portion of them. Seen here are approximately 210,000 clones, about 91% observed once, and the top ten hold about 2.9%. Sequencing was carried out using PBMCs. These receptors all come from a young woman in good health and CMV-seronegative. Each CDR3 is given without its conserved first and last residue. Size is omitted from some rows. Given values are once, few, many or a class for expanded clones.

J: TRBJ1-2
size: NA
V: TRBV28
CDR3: ASSSTGTPYVDYT

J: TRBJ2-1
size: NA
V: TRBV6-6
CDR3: ASMTSGSYNEQF

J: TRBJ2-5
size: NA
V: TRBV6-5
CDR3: ASSPGQIQETQY

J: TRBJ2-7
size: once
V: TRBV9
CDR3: ASSVGASSYEQY

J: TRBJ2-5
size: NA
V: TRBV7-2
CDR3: ASSFVLRGRGSQETQY

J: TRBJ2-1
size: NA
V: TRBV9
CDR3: ASSVVGLAGAAGNEQF

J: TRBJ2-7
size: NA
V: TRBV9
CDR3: ASSPTPRLDAGQQY

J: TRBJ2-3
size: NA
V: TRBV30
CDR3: AWSAGVVDTQY

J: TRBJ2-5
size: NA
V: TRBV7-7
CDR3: ASSSGLAGGLRQETQY

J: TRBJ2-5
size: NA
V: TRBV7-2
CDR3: ASALMGRGTQY

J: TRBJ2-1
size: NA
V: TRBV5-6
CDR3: ASSSGVSSYNEQF

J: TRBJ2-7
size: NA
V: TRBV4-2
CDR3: ASSQAGRGAGAYEQY

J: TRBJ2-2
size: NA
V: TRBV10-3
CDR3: AIKEGTPGELF

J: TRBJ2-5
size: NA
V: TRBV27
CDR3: ASGTPGLAQGTQY

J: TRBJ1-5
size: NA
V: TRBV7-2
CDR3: ASSRSGSSNQPQH

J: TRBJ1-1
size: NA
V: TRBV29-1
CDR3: SARTGENTEAF

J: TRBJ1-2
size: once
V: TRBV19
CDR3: ASSMLDREKGYT

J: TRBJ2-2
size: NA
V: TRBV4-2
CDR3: ASSQVTGELF

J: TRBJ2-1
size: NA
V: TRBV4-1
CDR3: ASRLIGLAHNEQF

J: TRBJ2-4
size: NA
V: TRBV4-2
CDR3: ASSQEPGAKNIQY

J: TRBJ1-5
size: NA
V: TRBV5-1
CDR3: ASSLNPGSQPQH

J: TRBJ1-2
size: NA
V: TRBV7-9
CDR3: ASSLKEGAYGYT

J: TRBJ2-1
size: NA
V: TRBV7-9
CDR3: ASSQRGLATYNEQF

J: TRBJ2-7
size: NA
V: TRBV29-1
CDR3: SVLRGYEQY

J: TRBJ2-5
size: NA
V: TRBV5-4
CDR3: ASSLGDRGRETQY

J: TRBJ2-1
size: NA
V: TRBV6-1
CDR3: ASSASGGGAYNEQF

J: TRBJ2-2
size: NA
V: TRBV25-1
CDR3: ASIPPDRGETGELF

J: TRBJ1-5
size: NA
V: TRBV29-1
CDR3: SVVIDQGQPQH

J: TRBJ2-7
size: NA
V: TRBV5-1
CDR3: ASSPSTDYEQY

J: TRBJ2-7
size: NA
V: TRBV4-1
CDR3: ASSQGVGTYEQY

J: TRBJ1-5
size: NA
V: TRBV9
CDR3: ASSEGTANQPQH

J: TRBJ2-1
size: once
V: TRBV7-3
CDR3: ASSPDLLSSYNEQF

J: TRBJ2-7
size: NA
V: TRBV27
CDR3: ASSPIAGPAYEQY

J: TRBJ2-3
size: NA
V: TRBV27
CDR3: ASSSVSLSTDTQY

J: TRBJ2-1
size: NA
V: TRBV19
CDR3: ASSITKTSGSYNEQF

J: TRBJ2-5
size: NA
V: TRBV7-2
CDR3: ASSSTSGRVETQY

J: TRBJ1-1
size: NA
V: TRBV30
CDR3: AWSVLVKGDTEAF

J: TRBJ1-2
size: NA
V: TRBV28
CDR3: ATSHGNYGYT

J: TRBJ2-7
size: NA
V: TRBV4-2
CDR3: ASSQDLNHIYEQY

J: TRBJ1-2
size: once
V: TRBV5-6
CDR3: ASSSGGEYGYT

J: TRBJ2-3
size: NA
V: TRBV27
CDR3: ASSLFKQGGPRSQY

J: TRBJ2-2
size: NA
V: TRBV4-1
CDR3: ASSQEGPGGFPGELF

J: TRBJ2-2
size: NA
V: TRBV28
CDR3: ASTGSSTGELF

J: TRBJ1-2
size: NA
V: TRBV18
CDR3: ASSPPTQGAHSPYSYT

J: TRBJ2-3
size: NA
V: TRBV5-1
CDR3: ASEEGNTDTQY

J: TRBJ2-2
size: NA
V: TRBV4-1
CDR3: ASSPSSGGYTGELF

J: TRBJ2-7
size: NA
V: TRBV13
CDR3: ASSLGRFSGSSYEQY

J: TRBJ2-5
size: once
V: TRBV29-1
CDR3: SVQPGHPQETQY

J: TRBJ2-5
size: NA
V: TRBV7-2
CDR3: ASSLVPGETQY

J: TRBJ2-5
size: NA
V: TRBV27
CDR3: ASSSRSGIPRETQY

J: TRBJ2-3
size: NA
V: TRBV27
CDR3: ASREWVYTDTQY

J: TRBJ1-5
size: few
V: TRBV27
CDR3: ATADRGVNQPQH

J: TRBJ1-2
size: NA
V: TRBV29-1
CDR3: SVRGQGINYGYT